This T cell receptor (beta chain) originates from a study of blood T cell repertoires in COVID-19. Study in general: The origin of the acute and convalescent COVID-19 samples was the United States, Italy and Spain.

Using immunoSEQ multiplex PCR, the repertoire was profiled, and TCRdb retains in-frame clones only, with some absent. This sample carries 200,000 to 250,000 clones, about nine tenths of them seen once, and the ten largest clones take more than 5.5%. Germline loops: CDR1 KGHDR, CDR2 SFDVKD. V lost 4 bases, J lost 2 bases, and 11 bases lay in between. This CDR3 has 15 residues. The receptor was derived from an elderly man with acute or convalescent COVID-19. The chain carries TRBV24-1 and TRBJ1-5, with D uncertain. The material sequenced was peripheral blood. The CDR3 sequence is CATSEGLTGNQPQHF. The DNA of the CDR3 is TGTGCCACCAGTGAAGGCCTGACTGGCAATCAGCCCCAGCATTTT.